The clone carrying this T cell receptor (beta chain) was found a few times. Its target is unknown. Germline V gene lookup returns CDR1 KGHDR and CDR2 SFDVKD. The germline V and J ends were trimmed by 0 bases and 4 bases, with 17 bases remaining between them. The CDR3 runs 17 residues. TCR beta cDNA libraries had unique molecular identifiers. Starting from approximately 1 to 10 million T cells, the study yielded 460,000 or so cDNA molecules. TCRdb reprocessed the PCR reads with MiXCR, giving one entry per CDR3 protein. The sample lists approximately 350,000 distinct CDR3 sequences; around 37% were seen once. The sample originates from a study of post-analysis software for immune sequencing data. Whole-study results and caveats: Diversity measured as normalized Chao1 was significantly lower in multiple sclerosis patients than in controls. Four to six TRBV segments were significantly more frequent in patients than in controls. TRBV5-6, TRBV5-1 and TRBV20-1 were among these segments.

This TCR came from a girl between 10 and 17 years old with multiple sclerosis. The sequencing input was blood. The chain uses TRBV24-1 and TRBJ2-5; a possible D gene is TRBD1 (5 bases). The CDR3 loop reads CATSDLQVRDRGETQYF. The CDR3 coding sequence is TGTGCCACCAGTGATTTGCAAGTCCGAGACAGAGGAGAGACCCAGTACTTC.